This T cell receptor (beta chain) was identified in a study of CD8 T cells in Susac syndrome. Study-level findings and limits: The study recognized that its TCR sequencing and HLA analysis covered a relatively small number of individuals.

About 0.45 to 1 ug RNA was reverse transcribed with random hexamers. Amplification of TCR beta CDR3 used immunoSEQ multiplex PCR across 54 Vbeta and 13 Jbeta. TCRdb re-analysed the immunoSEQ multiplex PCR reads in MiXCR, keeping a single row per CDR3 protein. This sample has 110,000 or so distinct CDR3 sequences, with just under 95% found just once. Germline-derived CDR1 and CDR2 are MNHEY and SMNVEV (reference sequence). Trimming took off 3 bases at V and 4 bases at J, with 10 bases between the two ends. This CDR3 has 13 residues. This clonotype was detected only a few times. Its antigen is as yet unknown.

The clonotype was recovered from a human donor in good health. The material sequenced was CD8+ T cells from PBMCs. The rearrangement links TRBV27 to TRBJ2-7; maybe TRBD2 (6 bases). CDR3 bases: TGTGCCAGCAGTTTGGCCGGGAGTTACGAGCAGTACTTC. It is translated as CASSLAGSYEQYF.